The TCR beta chain described here comes from a study of breast tumors, draining lymph nodes, adjacent tissues. Samples came from axillary lymph nodes draining the breast cancer. This clonotype was counted ten times or more. Each CDR3 protein is one row after TCRdb ran MiXCR on the multiplex PCR reads. This table has 150,000 to 250,000 distinct CDR3 sequences, around 33% appearing once. Germline CDR1 SGHTA, CDR2 FQGTGA. V was trimmed by 4 bases and J by 9 bases, leaving 13 bases between them. This CDR3 is built from 13 residues. The J gene is TRBJ2-1, the V gene TRBV7-3; D possibly corresponds to TRBD1 (5 bases). Source material: axillary lymph node tissue. The sequence came from a female donor with breast cancer. Some clones in this sample may be carry-over from other donors' samples. The CDR3 DNA sequence: TGTGCCAGCAGCTCGAGACAGACCCTTGAGCAGTTCTTC. Encoded protein: CASSSRQTLEQFF. The full variable domain, rest sourced from reference TRBV7-3 and TRBJ2-1, is GAGVSQTPSNKVTEKGKYVELRCDPISGHTALYWYRQSLGQGPEFLIYFQGTGAADDSGLPNDRFFAVRPEGSVSTLKIQRTERGDSAVYLCASSSRQTLEQFFGPGTRLTVL.